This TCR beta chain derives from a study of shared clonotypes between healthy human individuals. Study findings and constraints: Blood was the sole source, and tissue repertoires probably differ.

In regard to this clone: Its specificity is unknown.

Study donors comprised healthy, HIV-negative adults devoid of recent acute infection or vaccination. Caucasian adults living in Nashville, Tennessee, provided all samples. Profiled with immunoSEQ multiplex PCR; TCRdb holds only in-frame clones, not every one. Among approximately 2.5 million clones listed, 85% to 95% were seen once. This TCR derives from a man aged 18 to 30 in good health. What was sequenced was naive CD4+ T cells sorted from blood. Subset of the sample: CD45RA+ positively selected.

The CDR3 DNA follows: TGTGCCAGCAGTCCGGGACAGGGGTCTGGCTACACCTTC. Translated: CASSPGQGSGYTF. The J gene is TRBJ1-2, the V gene TRBV27; TRBD1 agrees at 10 bases. This CDR3 is built from 13 residues. Germline V CDR1 and CDR2: MNHEY, SMNVEV (reference sequence). J was trimmed by 7 bases and V by 5 bases; bases with no gene match: 4.